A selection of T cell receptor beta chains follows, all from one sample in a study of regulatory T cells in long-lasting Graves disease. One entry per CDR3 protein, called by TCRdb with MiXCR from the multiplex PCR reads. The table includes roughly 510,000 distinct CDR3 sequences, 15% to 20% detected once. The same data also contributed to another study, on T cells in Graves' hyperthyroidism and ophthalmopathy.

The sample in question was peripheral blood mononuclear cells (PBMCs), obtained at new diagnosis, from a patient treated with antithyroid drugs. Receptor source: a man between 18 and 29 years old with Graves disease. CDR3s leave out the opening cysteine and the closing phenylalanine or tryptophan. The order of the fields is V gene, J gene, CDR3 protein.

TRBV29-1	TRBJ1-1	SADRGLTEAF
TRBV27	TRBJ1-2	ASSLSSVYGYT
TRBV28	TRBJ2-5	ASSGESTETQY
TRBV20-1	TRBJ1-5	STTQGFQPQH
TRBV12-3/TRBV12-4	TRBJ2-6	ASSPDTRWRGANVLT
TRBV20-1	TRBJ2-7	SARSQGVNYEQY
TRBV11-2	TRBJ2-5	ASSLGPPGQGVPETQY
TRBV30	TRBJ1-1	AWSPLTEAF
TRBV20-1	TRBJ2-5	SARGVGLQDISQETQY
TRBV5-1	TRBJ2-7	ASSLGLAAYSYEQY
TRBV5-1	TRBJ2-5	ASSDLRVTGETQY
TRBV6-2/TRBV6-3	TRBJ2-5	ASSRTGGWQETQY
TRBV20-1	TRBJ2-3	SALGLAVTDTQY
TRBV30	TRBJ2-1	AWSQGRDEQF
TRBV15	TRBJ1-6	ANSRDRQGPLFNKDSPLH
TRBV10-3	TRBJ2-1	AISDIPGRPNNEQF
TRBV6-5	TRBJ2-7	ASSYDSGSYEQY
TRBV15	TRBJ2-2	ATSRDSGTGTGGELF
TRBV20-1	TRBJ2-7	SALGNPFSYEQY
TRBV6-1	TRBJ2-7	ASRSSGGGTEQY
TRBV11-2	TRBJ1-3	ASRRTENTIY
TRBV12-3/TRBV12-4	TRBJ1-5	ASSFGEGQPQH
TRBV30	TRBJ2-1	AWSIGGAYNEQF
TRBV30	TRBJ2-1	AAEGVGEQF
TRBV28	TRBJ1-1	ASPRGGQWNTEAF
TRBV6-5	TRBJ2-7	ASSYSGSPTYEQY
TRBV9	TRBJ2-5	ASSVEGTSGETQY
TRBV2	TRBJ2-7	ASTPGLAGSYEQY
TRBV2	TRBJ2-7	ASKSSYYEQY
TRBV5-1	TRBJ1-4	ASSLGQGPSVEKLF